The 5 T cell receptor beta chains given below trace back to one sample, sequenced in a study of T cell repertoires in cytomegalovirus infection. TCRdb analysed the reads with MiXCR anew, one entry per CDR3 protein. The sample has 200,000 to 300,000 distinct CDR3 sequences, around 8.7% seen once. Sequences were obtained from PBMCs. These receptors originate from a human donor in good health (CMV status not recorded). Some clones in this sample may be carry-over from other donors' samples.

This clonotype was counted between two and nine times. The chain has TRBV9 and TRBJ2-5, with 8 bases fitting TRBD1. The CDR3 spans 16 residues. Germline V gene data show CDR1 as SGDLS and CDR2 as YYNGEE. J was trimmed by 5 bases and V by 0 bases; bases with no gene match: 9. The CDR3 DNA sequence: TGTGCCAGCAGCGTAGCGCCGTCAGGGGGCGGCGAGACCCAGTACTTC. This encodes CASSVAPSGGGETQYF.

This clonotype was seen at least ten times. The chain employs TRBV7-2 and TRBJ1-5, with a weak D call TRBD1 (6 bases). The CDR3 extends over 17 amino acids. Germline V gene lookup returns CDR1 SGHTA and CDR2 FQGNSA. V lost 1 base and J lost 3, with 16 bases in between. CDR3 amino acids: CASSLGGPTGYNQPQHF. The CDR3 DNA reads as TGTGCCAGCAGCTTAGGGGGACCGACAGGCTACAATCAGCCCCAGCATTTT.

This clonotype came up many times. The chain couples TRBV20-1 to TRBJ1-4; a weak D match, TRBD1 (6 bases). Germline V gene sequence: CDR1 DFQATT, CDR2 SNEGSKA (reference sequence). V lost 7 bases and J 8 bases, leaving 17 bases between the germline ends. The CDR3 consists of 13 residues. CDR3 DNA sequence: TGCAGTGTGTGGGGGGCCCAAGGCGAAAAACTGTTTTTT. Protein: CSVWGAQGEKLFF.

The chain couples TRBV19 to TRBJ1-3; D remains ambiguous. CDR3 length: 13 amino acids. Trimming removed 5 bases at V and 5 bases at J, with 10 bases between. Per the germline V gene, CDR1 is LNHDA and CDR2 is SQIVND (reference sequence). The CDR3 here is CASSPLRRNTIYF. CDR3 DNA sequence: TGTGCCAGTAGTCCCCTTCGGAGAAACACCATATATTTT.

This clonotype was counted between two and nine times. This sequence joins TRBV6-8 and TRBJ2-7; 9 positions match TRBD1. Losses at the gene ends were 7 bases for V and 5 bases for J; bases not matched to a gene: 6. This CDR3 is built from 13 residues. Looked up from germline, CDR1 is MNHGY and CDR2 is SAAAGT. This CDR3 is CASKGQGKDEQYF. CDR3 DNA sequence: TGTGCCAGCAAGGGACAGGGAAAAGACGAGCAGTACTTC.